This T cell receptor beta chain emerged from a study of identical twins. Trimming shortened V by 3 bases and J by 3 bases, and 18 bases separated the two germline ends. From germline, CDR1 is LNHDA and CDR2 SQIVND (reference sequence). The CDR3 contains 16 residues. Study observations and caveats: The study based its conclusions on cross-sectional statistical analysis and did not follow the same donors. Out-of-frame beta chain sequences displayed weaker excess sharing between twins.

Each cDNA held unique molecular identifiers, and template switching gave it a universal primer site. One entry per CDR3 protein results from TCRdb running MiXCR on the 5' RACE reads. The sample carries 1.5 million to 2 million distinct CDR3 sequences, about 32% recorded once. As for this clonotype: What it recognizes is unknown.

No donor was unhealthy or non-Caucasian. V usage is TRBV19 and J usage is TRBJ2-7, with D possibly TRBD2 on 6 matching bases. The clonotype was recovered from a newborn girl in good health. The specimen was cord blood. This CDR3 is CASSIAGIGLDYEQYF. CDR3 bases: TGTGCCAGTAGTATCGCGGGGATTGGGTTAGACTACGAGCAGTACTTC. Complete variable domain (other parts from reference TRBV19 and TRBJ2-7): DGGITQSPKYLFRKEGQNVTLSCEQNLNHDAMYWYRQDPGQGLRLIYYSQIVNDFQKGDIAEGYSVSREKKESFPLTVTSAQKNPTAFYLCASSIAGIGLDYEQYFGPGTRLTVT.